The clone carrying this T cell receptor beta chain has ten or more counts. Its antigen remains unidentified. The sample is drawn from a study of CD8 T cells in ankylosing spondylitis. Whole-study findings and limits: The study looked at matched synovial fluid samples from ankylosing spondylitis patients. Disease-linked clones were reported to be significantly enriched there.

Germline CDR1 is KGHSH and CDR2 is LQKENI. Trimming cost V 3 bases and J 14 bases; bases outside gene matches: 10. CDR3 length: 13 amino acids. Construction of TCR beta libraries was performed using quantitative 5'-RACE with molecular barcodes. TCRdb processed the 5' RACE reads anew with MiXCR; each CDR3 protein has one entry. Of around 210,000 distinct CDR3 sequences listed, around 8% are singletons. The chain employs TRBV18 and TRBJ2-1; 7 nucleotides agree with TRBD2. The sequence was collected from a female donor with ankylosing spondylitis or in good health (not recorded which). The sample taken for sequencing was blood, either unsorted or a sorted T cell fraction (not recorded which). CDR3: CASSPAGLREEFF. CDR3 DNA sequence: TGTGCCAGCTCACCCGCAGGGTTACGGGAGGAGTTCTTC.